This passage covers 12 T cell receptor beta chains from one sample sequenced in a study of cytomegalovirus exposure and HLA in healthy donors. PCR was performed using 60 Vbeta and 13 Jbeta primers. Clones were sequenced by immunoSEQ multiplex PCR, and TCRdb holds only the in-frame ones, with some missing. Among tens of thousands of clones listed, around three quarters were seen once. Sequenced material: PBMCs. These receptors all stem from a man aged 25-40 years in good health and CMV-seronegative.

The CDR3: CASRTGGTYEQYF. The CDR3, as DNA: TGTGCCAGTCGGACAGGGGGAACCTACGAGCAGTACTTC. This chain uses TRBV27 with TRBJ2-7; 10 bases align to TRBD1. In germline, CDR1 is MNHEY, CDR2 SMNVEV (reference sequence). J lost 2 bases, V lost 9 bases, and 4 bases had no gene match. This CDR3 contains 13 residues.

This chain uses TRBV4-3 with TRBJ2-5, with TRBD2 matching over 11 bases. The CDR3 has 18 residues. V shed 3 bases and J 2 bases; nucleotides not matched to a gene: 11. CDR1 and CDR2 from the germline V gene are LGHNA and YSLEER. The DNA for the CDR3 is TGCGCCAGCAGCCACTCGACTAGCGGGACCTCCACACAAGAGACCCAGTACTTC. Its translation is CASSHSTSGTSTQETQYF.

This clone was seen once. This chain uses TRBV11-2 with TRBJ2-1, with D maybe TRBD2 (5 bases). There are 16 residues in the CDR3. The V gene's germline CDR1 is SGHAT and CDR2 FQNNGV. V shed 5 bases and J shed 3 bases, with 17 bases lying between them. CDR3 nucleotides: TGTGCCAGCAGCCCGGGGAACAGTAGAGTCTACAATGAGCAGTTCTTC. Its protein product is CASSPGNSRVYNEQFF.

V gene TRBV19 combines with J gene TRBJ1-1, with TRBD1 matching 9 bases. The CDR3 length is 14 residues. Germline lookup yields CDR1 LNHDA and CDR2 SQIVND (reference sequence). After removal of 6 bases from V and 1 base from J, the junction contained 3 bases not matched to a gene. The CDR3 region has the DNA TGTGCCAGTAGGACGGGACAGGGGAACACTGAAGCTTTCTTT. Its protein is CASRTGQGNTEAFF.

The chain joins TRBV25-1 to TRBJ2-5, with 7 bases identical to TRBD2. Germline CDR1 MGHDK, CDR2 SYGVNS. With 1 base clipped from V and 3 bases from J, the junction kept 5 bases outside the gene matches. The CDR3 is made up of 15 amino acids. The CDR3 nucleotides are TGTGCCAGCAGTGAATTAAGTGGGGGGGAAGAGACCCAGTACTTC. Translation gives CASSELSGGEETQYF.

The J gene is TRBJ2-7, the V gene TRBV7-9, with 7 bases aligning to TRBD2. CDR1 SEHNR and CDR2 FQNEAQ come from the germline V gene (reference sequence). CDR3 length: 10 amino acids. The CDR3 DNA reads as TGTTCCGAGGGAGGGAACGAGCAGTACTTC. Its translation: CSEGGNEQYF.

The chain has TRBV2 and TRBJ2-3, with D hard to call. Trimming left V 5 bases short and J 2 bases short, with 5 bases between. CDR3 length: 12 amino acids. CDR1 SNHLY and CDR2 FYNNEI come from the germline V gene. The CDR3 spells CASSQNTDTQYF. The CDR3 coding sequence is TGTGCCAGCAGTCAAAACACAGATACGCAGTATTTT.

This clone has more than one count but fewer than ten. This chain connects TRBV30 to TRBJ2-7, with TRBD2 identical over 7 bases. Germline assignment: CDR1 GTSNPN and CDR2 SVGIG (reference sequence). The CDR3 is 14 residues long. V shed 7 bases and J 3 bases; nucleotides not matched to a gene: 12. CDR3 amino acids: CAFREGTANYEQYF. The DNA of the CDR3 is TGTGCCTTTAGGGAGGGAACGGCAAACTACGAGCAGTACTTC.

J is TRBJ1-2 and V is TRBV19; the D gene is possibly TRBD1 (6 bases). Germline assignment: CDR1 LNHDA and CDR2 SQIVND (reference sequence). V was shortened by 5 bases and J by 2 bases, with 12 bases between the two germline ends. CDR3 length: 14 residues. This chain's CDR3 is CASSQDRLNYGYTF. In DNA, the CDR3 is TGTGCCAGTAGTCAAGACAGGTTAAACTATGGCTACACCTTC. Using reference TRBV19 and TRBJ1-2 for the parts outside the CDR3, the full variable domain is DGGITQSPKYLFRKEGQNVTLSCEQNLNHDAMYWYRQDPGQGLRLIYYSQIVNDFQKGDIAEGYSVSREKKESFPLTVTSAQKNPTAFYLCASSQDRLNYGYTFGSGTRLTVV.

The chain carries TRBV6-1 and TRBJ2-1; 11 nucleotides agree with TRBD1. There are 17 residues in the CDR3. Germline V gene sequence: CDR1 MNHNS, CDR2 SASEGT. V gave up 1 base and J gave up 7 bases; unmatched junction bases: 9. In DNA form, the CDR3 reads TGTGCCAGCAGTGAAGTGGGGGGGACAGGGGGGGATAATGAGCAGTTCTTC. Amino acids: CASSEVGGTGGDNEQFF.

This chain uses TRBV5-1 with TRBJ1-1, with 7 bases aligning to TRBD1. Per the germline V gene, CDR1 is SGHRS and CDR2 is YFSETQ. Trimming at V came to 4 bases and at J to 4 bases, leaving 7 bases not matched to a gene. CDR3 size: 14 residues. Here the CDR3 reads CASSHETGRTEAFF. In DNA, the CDR3 is TGCGCCAGCAGCCACGAGACAGGGCGCACTGAAGCTTTCTTT. Variable domain in full (rest from reference TRBV5-1 and TRBJ1-1): KAGVTQTPRYLIKTRGQQVTLSCSPISGHRSVSWYQQTPGQGLQFLFEYFSETQRNKGNFPGRFSGRQFSNSRSEMNVSTLELGDSALYLCASSHETGRTEAFFGQGTRLTVV.

The chain combines TRBV4-3 with TRBJ1-2; D call uncertain. Trimming pared 4 bases from V and 8 bases from J, leaving 17 bases between. Per the germline V gene, CDR1 is LGHNA and CDR2 is YSLEER. This CDR3 is built from 14 residues. The CDR3 region is CASSPRPREGGYTF. The CDR3 DNA is TGCGCCAGCAGCCCCCGGCCTAGGGAGGGCGGCTACACCTTC.